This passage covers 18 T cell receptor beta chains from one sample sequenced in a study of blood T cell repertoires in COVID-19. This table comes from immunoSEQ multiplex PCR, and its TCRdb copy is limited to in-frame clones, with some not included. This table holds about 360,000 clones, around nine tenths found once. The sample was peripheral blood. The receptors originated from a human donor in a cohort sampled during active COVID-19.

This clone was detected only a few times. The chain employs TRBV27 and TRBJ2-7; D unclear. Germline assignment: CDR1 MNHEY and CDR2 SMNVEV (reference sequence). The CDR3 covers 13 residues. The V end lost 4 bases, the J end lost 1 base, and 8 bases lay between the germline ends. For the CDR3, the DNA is TGTGCCAGCAGTTCCCAGGTGTCCTACGAGCAGTACTTC. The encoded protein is CASSSQVSYEQYF.

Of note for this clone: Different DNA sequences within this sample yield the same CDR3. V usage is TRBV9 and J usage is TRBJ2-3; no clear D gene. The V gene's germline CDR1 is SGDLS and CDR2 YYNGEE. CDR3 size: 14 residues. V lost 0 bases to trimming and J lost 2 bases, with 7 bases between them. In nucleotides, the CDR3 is TGTGCCAGCAGCGTAGGGGCAAACACAGATACGCAGTATTTT. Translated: CASSVGANTDTQYF.

CDR3 DNA: TGTGCCACCAGCAGGACAGGGAGCTCCTACGAGCAGTACTTC. This codes for CATSRTGSSYEQYF. This sequence joins TRBV15 and TRBJ2-7, with 7 bases that match TRBD1. The V gene end was trimmed by 3 bases and the J gene end by 0 bases; junction bases not matched to a gene: 2. The CDR3 has 14 residues. Germline CDR1 reads LNHNV; CDR2 reads YYDKDF (reference sequence).

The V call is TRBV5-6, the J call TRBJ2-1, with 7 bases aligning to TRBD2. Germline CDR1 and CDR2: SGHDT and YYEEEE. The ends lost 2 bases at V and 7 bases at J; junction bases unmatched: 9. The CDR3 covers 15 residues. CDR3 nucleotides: TGTGCCAGCAGCTTCATTGCGGGGGTAGGTAATGAGCAGTTCTTC. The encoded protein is CASSFIAGVGNEQFF.

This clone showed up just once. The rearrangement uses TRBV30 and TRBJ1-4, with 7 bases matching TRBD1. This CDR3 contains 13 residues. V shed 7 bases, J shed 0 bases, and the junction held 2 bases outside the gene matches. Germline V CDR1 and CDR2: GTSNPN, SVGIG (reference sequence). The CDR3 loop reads CASTGPTNEKLFF. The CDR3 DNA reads TGTGCCTCGACAGGGCCAACTAATGAAAAACTGTTTTTT.

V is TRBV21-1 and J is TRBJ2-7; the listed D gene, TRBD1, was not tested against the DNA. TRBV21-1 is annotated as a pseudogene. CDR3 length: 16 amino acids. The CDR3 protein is CASSKATGQGHYEQYF. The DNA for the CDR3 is TGTGCCAGCAGCAAAGCCACCGGACAGGGTCACTACGAGCAGTACTTC.

CDR3 region: CASSLAEWGVEQFF. CDR3 DNA: TGTGCCAGCAGCTTAGCGGAATGGGGGGTTGAGCAGTTCTTC. This chain uses TRBV7-2 with TRBJ2-1; a weak D match, TRBD2 (6 bases). Trimming took off 0 bases at V and 9 bases at J, with 12 bases between the two ends. This CDR3 is built from 14 residues. Germline V CDR1 and CDR2: SGHTA, FQGNSA.

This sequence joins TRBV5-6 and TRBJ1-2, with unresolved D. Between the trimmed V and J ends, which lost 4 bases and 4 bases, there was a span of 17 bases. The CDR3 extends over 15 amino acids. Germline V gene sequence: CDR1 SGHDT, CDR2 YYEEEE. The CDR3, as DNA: TGTGCCAGCAGCCCCCGCGGACTTTCCGTCTATGGCTACACCTTC. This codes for CASSPRGLSVYGYTF.

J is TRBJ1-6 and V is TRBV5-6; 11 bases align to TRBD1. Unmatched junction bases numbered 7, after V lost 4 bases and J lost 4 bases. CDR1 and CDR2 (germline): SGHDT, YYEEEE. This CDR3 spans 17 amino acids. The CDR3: CASSLGTGGMYNSPLHF. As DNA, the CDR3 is TGTGCCAGCAGCCTGGGGACAGGGGGGATGTATAATTCACCCCTCCACTTT.

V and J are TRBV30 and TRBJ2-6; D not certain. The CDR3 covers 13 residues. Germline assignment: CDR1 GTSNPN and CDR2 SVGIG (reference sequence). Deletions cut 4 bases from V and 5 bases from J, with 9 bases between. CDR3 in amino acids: CAWTHLWANVLTF. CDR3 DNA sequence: TGTGCCTGGACCCACTTATGGGCCAACGTCCTGACTTTC.

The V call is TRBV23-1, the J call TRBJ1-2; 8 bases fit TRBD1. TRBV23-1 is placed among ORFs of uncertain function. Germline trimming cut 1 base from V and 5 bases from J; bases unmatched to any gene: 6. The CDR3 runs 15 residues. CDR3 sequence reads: CASSQYRQGSYGYTF. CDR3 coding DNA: TGCGCCAGCAGTCAATACAGACAGGGGTCATATGGCTACACCTTC.

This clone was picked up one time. The CDR3 DNA follows: TGTGCTAGTGGTTTGGTACTAGGACAGGGATCGACCGGGGAGCTGTTTTTT. Protein: CASGLVLGQGSTGELFF. The chain carries TRBV12-5 and TRBJ2-2; TRBD1 agrees at 8 bases. Germline assignment: CDR1 LGHNT and CDR2 FRNRAP. The CDR3 is 17 residues long. Germline trimming cut 0 bases from V and 5 bases from J; bases unmatched to any gene: 8.

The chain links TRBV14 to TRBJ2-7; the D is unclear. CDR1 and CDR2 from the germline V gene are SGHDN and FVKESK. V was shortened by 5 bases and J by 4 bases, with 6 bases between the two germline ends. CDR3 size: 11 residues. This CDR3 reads CASSSSYEQYF. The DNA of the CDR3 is TGTGCCAGCAGCTCGAGTTACGAGCAGTACTTC.

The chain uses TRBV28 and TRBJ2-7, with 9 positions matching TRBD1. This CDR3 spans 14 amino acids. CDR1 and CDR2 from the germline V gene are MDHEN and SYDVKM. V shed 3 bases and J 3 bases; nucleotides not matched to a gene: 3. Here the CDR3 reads CASSLLGQGYEQYF. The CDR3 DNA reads TGTGCCAGCAGTTTGTTGGGACAGGGCTACGAGCAGTACTTC.

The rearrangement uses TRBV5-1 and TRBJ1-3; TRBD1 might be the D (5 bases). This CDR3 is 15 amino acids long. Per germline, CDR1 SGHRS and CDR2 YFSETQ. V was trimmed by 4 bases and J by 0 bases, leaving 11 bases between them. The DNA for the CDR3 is TGCGCCAGCAGCCCCAGGGTAACCTCTGGAAACACCATATATTTT. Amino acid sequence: CASSPRVTSGNTIYF.

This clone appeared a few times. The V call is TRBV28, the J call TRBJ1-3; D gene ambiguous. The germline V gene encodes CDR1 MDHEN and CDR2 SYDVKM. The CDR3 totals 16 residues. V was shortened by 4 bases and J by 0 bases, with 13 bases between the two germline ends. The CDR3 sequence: CASSSSTIGSGNTIYF. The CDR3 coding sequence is TGTGCCAGCAGTTCCAGTACTATCGGCTCTGGAAACACCATATATTTT.

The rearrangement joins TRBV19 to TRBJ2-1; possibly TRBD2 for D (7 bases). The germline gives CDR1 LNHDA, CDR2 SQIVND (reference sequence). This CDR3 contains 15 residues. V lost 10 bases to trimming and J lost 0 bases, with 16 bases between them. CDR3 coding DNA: TGTGCCACCCGGGCAGGGGACTACTCCTACAATGAGCAGTTCTTC. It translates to CATRAGDYSYNEQFF.

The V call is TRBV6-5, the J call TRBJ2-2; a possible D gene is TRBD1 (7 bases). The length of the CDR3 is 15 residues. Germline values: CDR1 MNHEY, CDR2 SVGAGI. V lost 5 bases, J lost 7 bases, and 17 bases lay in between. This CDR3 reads CASSPQGGYGGELFF. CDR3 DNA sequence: TGTGCCAGCAGTCCCCAGGGGGGTTACGGCGGGGAGCTGTTTTTT.